The 7 T cell receptor beta chains in this list originate from one sample, sequenced in a study of tumour-infiltrating T cells in Burkitt lymphoma. Libraries were prepared by immunoSEQ multiplex PCR; TCRdb keeps only in-frame clonotypes and omits some of them. Altogether about 9,200 clones are present, less than 65% being singletons, with the ten largest covering approximately 5.6%. Sequenced input: tumor tissue. These receptors were obtained from a human donor with diffuse large B-cell lymphoma.

The J gene is TRBJ2-6, the V gene TRBV7-9; D unclear. Germline-derived CDR1 and CDR2 are SEHNR and FQNEAQ (reference sequence). The CDR3 has 18 residues. The ends were cut back, 2 bases at V and 1 base at J, with 15 bases in the middle. CDR3 residues: CASSLIYGPKSGANVLTF. The CDR3 coding sequence is TGTGCCAGCAGCTTAATTTACGGTCCCAAATCTGGGGCCAACGTCCTGACTTTC.

This chain connects TRBV5-4 to TRBJ1-1; D is perhaps TRBD1 (6 bases). This CDR3 is built from 15 residues. Germline CDR1 reads SGHNT; CDR2 reads YYREEE (reference sequence). Between the trimmed V and J ends, which lost 2 bases and 1 base, there was a span of 12 bases. The CDR3 spells CASSLGGARNTEAFF. DNA of the CDR3: TGTGCCAGCAGCTTAGGGGGGGCAAGGAACACTGAAGCTTTCTTT.

This clone is medium-sized by share. The CDR3 DNA is TGTGCCAGCAGAGCTAATAGCGGGGGGGCTTACGAGCAGTACTTC. This sequence encodes CASRANSGGAYEQYF. The V gene is TRBV2, the J gene TRBJ2-7, with 11 bases fitting TRBD2. J gave up 4 bases and V 6 bases, and 8 bases lay outside the gene matches. The CDR3 runs 15 residues. In germline, CDR1 is SNHLY, CDR2 FYNNEI.

Only a few counts were recorded for this clone. The chain couples TRBV4-1 to TRBJ2-3; TRBD1 matches at 7 bases. V dropped 5 bases and J dropped 2; count of bases not matched to a gene: 7. The CDR3 is 15 residues long. Germline-derived CDR1 and CDR2 are MGHRA and YSYEKL. The CDR3 region has the DNA TGCGCCAGCAGCGAGGGGGCTTTTACCACAGATACGCAGTATTTT. Translation gives CASSEGAFTTDTQYF.

This clone has only one observation. The chain carries TRBV19 and TRBJ1-4; D is unresolved. The CDR3 consists of 14 residues. Trimming removed 4 bases at V and 0 bases at J, with 6 bases between. Germline CDR1 is LNHDA and CDR2 is SQIVND (reference sequence). This CDR3 is CASSKSATNEKLFF. DNA for the CDR3: TGTGCCAGTAGTAAATCAGCAACTAATGAAAAACTGTTTTTT.

The chain combines TRBV5-4 with TRBJ2-7; 12 bases are a match to TRBD2. The junction had 5 bases not matched to a gene; V was cut back by 1 base and J by 6 bases. Germline V lookup: CDR1 SGHNT, CDR2 YYREEE (reference sequence). This CDR3 spans 15 amino acids. The CDR3 region has the DNA TGTGCCAGCAGCTTGCTAGCGGGGGGGGAAAGCGAGCAGTACTTC. It is translated as CASSLLAGGESEQYF.

The V and J genes are TRBV6-1 and TRBJ2-5, with 8 bases identical to TRBD1. V dropped 6 bases and J dropped 4; count of bases not matched to a gene: 7. The germline gives CDR1 MNHNS, CDR2 SASEGT. CDR3 size: 14 residues. CDR3 loop: CASSFDRGGETQYF. CDR3 in DNA: TGTGCCAGCAGCTTCGACAGGGGAGGAGAGACCCAGTACTTC.